The present TCR beta chain was sequenced within a study of shared clonotypes between healthy human individuals. The CDR3 extends over 16 amino acids. With 8 bases clipped from V and 0 bases from J, the junction kept 10 bases outside the gene matches. CDR1 LNHDA and CDR2 SQIVND come from the germline V gene (reference sequence). Repertoires were generated with immunoSEQ multiplex PCR, while TCRdb's copy carries only in-frame clones and drops some. Of about 2.1 million clones listed, 90% to 95% are singletons. Terminally differentiated effector memory CD45RA+ cells were excluded by CCR7 positive selection of CD45RO-negative cells.

Sequencing was performed on naive CD8+ T cells from PBMCs. The chain links TRBV19 to TRBJ2-1; 7 bases fit TRBD2. The TCR sequence derives from a young man in good health. Some clones in this sample may be carry-over from other donors' samples. CDR3 region: CASGGTGGLSYNEQFF. CDR3 bases: TGTGCCAGTGGCGGGACGGGAGGACTCTCCTACAATGAGCAGTTCTTC.